Below, one TCR beta chain is given with its context. Its antigen is not identified. V trimming: 4 bases; J trimming: 9 bases; junction bases outside the gene matches: 8. The CDR3 runs 15 residues. Germline loops: CDR1 SEHNR, CDR2 FQNEAQ (reference sequence). Each sample used at least 6.5 million PBMCs. The record originates from a study of blood T cells in healthy people across ages. Turning to the study itself: The capture of about one barcoded beta molecule per two T cells was achieved by template switching. Overall study results and limits: Unknown donor CMV status possibly confounded expanded clonotype changes.

Sample-barcoded 5' priming and a J-beta primer mix drove a second PCR of about 6 to 12 cycles. The template-switch adaptor was a 5' adaptor with 12 random nucleotides. It tagged each cDNA molecule. TCRdb re-derived calls from the 5' RACE reads in MiXCR, one entry per CDR3 protein. In the table there are over a million distinct CDR3 sequences, 35% to 55% of which are singletons. This TCR derives from an older woman in good health. The chain has TRBV7-9 and TRBJ2-7; TRBD2 agrees at 14 bases. Input material: blood. CDR3 region: CASSSTGTSGRGQYF. The DNA for the CDR3 is TGTGCCAGCAGCTCCACCGGGACTAGCGGGAGAGGGCAGTACTTC.